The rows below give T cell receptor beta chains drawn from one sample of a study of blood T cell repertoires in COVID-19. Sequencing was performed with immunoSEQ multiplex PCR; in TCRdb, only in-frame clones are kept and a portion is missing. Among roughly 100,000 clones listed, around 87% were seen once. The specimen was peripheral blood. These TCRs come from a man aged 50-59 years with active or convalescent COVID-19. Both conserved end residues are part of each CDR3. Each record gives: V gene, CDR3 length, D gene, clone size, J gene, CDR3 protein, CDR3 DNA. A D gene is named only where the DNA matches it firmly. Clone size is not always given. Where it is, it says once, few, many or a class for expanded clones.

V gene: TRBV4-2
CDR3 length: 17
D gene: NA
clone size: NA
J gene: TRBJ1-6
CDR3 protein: CASSQESRRISNSPLHF
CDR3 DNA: TGTGCCAGCAGCCAAGAATCTAGAAGGATATCCAATTCACCCCTCCACTTT

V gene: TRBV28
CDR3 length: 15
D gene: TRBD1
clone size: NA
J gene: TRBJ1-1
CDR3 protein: CASLSSGTGNTEAFF
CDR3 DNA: TGTGCCAGCCTTTCCTCCGGGACAGGGAACACTGAAGCTTTCTTT

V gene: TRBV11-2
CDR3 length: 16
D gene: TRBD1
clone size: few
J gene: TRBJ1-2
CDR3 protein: CASNGQGAGRNYGYTF
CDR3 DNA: TGTGCCAGCAACGGACAGGGGGCGGGGAGGAACTATGGCTACACCTTC

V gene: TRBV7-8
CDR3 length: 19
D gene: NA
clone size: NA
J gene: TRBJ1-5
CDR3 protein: CASSLAGGSRSYSNQPQHF
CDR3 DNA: TGTGCCAGCAGCTTAGCTGGAGGATCTAGATCGTATAGCAATCAGCCCCAGCATTTT

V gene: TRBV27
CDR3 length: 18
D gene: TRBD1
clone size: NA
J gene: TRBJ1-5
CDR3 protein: CASSSGQVGPGNNQPQHF
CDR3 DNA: TGTGCCAGCAGTTCCGGACAGGTGGGGCCCGGGAACAATCAGCCCCAGCATTTT

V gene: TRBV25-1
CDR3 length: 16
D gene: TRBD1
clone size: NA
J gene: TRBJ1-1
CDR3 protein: CASSERTGGLNTEAFF
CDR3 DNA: TGTGCCAGCAGTGAGAGGACAGGGGGTTTGAACACTGAAGCTTTCTTT

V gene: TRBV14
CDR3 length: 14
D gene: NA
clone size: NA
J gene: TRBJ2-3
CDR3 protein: CASSQGYGPDTQYF
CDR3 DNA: TGTGCCAGCAGCCAAGGGTACGGTCCAGATACGCAGTATTTT

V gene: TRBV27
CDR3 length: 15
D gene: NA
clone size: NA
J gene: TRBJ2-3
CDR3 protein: CASEPGFRGTDTQYF
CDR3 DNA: TGTGCCAGCGAACCGGGGTTTCGGGGCACAGATACGCAGTATTTT

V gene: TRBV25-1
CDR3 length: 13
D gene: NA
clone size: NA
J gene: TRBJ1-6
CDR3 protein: CASSEPLGSPLHF
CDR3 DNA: TGTGCCAGCAGTGAACCCCTCGGTTCACCCCTCCACTTT

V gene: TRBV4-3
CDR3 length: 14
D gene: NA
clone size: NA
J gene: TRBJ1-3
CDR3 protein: CASSQATEGNTIYF
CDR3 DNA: TGCGCCAGCAGCCAAGCGACAGAAGGAAACACCATATATTTT

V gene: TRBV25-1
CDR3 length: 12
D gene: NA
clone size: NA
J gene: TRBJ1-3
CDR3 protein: CATQTVANTIYF
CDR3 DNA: TGTGCCACCCAGACAGTCGCAAACACCATATATTTT

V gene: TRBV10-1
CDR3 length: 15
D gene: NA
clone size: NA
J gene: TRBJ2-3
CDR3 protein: CASSSGSAFADTQYF
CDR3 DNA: TGCGCCAGCAGTAGTGGTTCTGCTTTTGCGGATACGCAGTATTTT

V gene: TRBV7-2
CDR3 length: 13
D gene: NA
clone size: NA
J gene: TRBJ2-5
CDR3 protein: CASSFAGEETQYF
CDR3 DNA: TGTGCCAGCAGCTTTGCCGGTGAAGAGACCCAGTACTTC

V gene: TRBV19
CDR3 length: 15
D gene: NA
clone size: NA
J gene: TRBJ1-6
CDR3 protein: CASSISGGANSPLHF
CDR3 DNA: TGTGCCAGTAGTATAAGTGGAGGGGCCAATTCACCCCTCCACTTT

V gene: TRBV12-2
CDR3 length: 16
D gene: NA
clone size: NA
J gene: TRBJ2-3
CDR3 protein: CASRLGDSSCSHTQYF
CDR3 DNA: TGTGCAAGTCGCTTAGGGGACAGTTCATGTTCACATACGCAGTATTTT

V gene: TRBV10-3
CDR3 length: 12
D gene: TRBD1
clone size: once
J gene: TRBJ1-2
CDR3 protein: CAIRDSPYGYTF
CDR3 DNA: TGTGCCATCCGGGACAGTCCCTATGGCTACACCTTC

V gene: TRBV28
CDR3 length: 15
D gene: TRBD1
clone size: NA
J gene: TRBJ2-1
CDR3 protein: CASSLQGTGFNEQFF
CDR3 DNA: TGTGCCAGCAGTTTACAAGGGACAGGGTTTAATGAGCAGTTCTTC

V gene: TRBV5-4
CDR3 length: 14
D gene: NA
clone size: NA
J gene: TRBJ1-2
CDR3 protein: CASSFEGANYGYTF
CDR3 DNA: TGTGCCAGCAGCTTTGAGGGAGCTAACTATGGCTACACCTTC

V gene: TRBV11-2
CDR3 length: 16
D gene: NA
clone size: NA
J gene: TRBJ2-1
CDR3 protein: CASSLDAGVAYNEQFF
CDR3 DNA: TGTGCCAGCAGCTTAGATGCCGGGGTTGCCTACAATGAGCAGTTCTTC

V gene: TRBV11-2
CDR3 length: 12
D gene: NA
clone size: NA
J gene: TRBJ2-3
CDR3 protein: CASSPTGDTQYF
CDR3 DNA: TGTGCCAGCAGCCCGACGGGGGATACGCAGTATTTT

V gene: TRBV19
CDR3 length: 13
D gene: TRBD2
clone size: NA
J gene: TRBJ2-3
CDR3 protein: CASRAGATDTQYF
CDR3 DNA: TGTGCCAGTAGAGCGGGGGCCACAGATACGCAGTATTTT

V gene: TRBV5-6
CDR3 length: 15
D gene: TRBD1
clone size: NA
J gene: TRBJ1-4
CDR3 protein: CASSPGTGPNEKLFF
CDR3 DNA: TGTGCCAGCAGCCCGGGGACAGGTCCTAATGAAAAACTGTTTTTT

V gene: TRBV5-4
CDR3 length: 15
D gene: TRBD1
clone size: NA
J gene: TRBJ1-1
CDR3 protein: CASSPNRGMNTEAFF
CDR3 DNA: TGTGCCAGCAGCCCGAACAGGGGAATGAACACTGAAGCTTTCTTT

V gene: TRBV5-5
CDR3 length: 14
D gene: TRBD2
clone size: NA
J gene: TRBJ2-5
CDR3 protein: CASSRAGGKETQYF
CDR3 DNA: TGTGCCAGCAGCCGAGCGGGGGGAAAAGAGACCCAGTACTTC

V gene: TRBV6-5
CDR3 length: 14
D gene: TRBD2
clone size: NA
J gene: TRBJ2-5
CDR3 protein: CASRIAGGKETQYF
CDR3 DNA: TGTGCCAGCAGGATAGCGGGGGGCAAAGAGACCCAGTACTTC

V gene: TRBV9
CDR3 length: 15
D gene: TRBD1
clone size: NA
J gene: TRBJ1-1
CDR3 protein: CASSGQGGGNTEAFF
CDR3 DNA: TGTGCCAGCAGCGGACAGGGAGGCGGGAACACTGAAGCTTTCTTT

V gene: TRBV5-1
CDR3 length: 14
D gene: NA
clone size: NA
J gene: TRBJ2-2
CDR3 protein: CASSRGPSGGELFF
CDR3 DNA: TGCGCCAGCAGCCGGGGTCCCAGCGGCGGGGAGCTGTTTTTT

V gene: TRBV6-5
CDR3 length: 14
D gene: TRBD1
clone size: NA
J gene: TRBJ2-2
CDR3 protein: CASSRSGGTGELFF
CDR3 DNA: TGTGCCAGCAGTAGGTCAGGGGGCACCGGGGAGCTGTTTTTT

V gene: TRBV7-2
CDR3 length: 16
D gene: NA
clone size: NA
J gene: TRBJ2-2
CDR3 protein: CASTPRGRVNTGELFF
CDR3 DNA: TGTGCCAGCACCCCGCGCGGCAGGGTTAACACCGGGGAGCTGTTTTTT

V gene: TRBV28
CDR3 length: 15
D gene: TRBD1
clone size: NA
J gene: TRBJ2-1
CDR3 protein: CASGLTTGGYNEQFF
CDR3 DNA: TGTGCCAGCGGCCTGACAACAGGGGGCTACAATGAGCAGTTCTTC

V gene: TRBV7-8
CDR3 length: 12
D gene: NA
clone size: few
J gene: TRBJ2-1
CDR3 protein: CASRNTGTEQFF
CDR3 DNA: TGTGCCAGCAGAAACACCGGGACAGAGCAGTTCTTC

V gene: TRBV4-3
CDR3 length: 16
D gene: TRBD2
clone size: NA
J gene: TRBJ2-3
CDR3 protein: CASSQSLAGGTDTQYF
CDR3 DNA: TGCGCCAGCAGCCAGTCACTAGCGGGGGGCACAGATACGCAGTATTTT

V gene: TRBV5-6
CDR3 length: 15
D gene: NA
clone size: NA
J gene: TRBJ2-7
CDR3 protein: CASSFSPGVENEQYF
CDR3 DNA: TGTGCCAGCAGCTTCTCTCCAGGGGTCGAGAACGAGCAGTACTTC

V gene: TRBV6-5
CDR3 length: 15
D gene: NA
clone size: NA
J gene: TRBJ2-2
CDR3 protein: CASSYLGVTTGELFF
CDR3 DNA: TGTGCCAGCAGTTACTTAGGGGTTACGACCGGGGAGCTGTTTTTT

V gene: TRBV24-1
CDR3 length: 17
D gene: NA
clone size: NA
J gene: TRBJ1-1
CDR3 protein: CATSDSKRGTGWTEAFF
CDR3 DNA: TGTGCCACCAGTGATTCTAAGAGGGGCACAGGGTGGACTGAAGCTTTCTTT

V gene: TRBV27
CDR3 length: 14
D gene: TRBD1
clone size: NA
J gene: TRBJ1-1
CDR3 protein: CASSTRDRNTEAFF
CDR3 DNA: TGTGCCAGCAGCACTCGGGACAGGAACACTGAAGCTTTCTTT

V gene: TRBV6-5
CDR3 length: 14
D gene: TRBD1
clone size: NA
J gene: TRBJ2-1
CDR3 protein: CASRDRGGTNEQFF
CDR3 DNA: TGTGCCAGCAGAGACAGGGGTGGCACGAATGAGCAGTTCTTC

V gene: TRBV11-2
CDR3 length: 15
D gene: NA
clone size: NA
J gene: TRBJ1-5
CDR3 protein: CASSLAGASNQPQHF
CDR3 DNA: TGTGCCAGCAGCTTAGCAGGGGCTAGCAATCAGCCCCAGCATTTT

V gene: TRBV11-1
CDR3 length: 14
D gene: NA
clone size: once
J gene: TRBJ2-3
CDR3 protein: CASSLGQGSDTQYF
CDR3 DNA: TGTGCCAGCAGCTTAGGTCAGGGGAGCGATACGCAGTATTTT

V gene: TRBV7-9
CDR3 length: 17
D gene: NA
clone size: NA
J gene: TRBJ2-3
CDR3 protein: CASSLVVGGGPADTQYF
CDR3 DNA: TGTGCCAGCAGCTTAGTAGTGGGCGGGGGCCCTGCAGATACGCAGTATTTT

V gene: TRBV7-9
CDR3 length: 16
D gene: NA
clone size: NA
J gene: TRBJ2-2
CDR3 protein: CASSSWTAPNTGELFF
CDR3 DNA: TGTGCCAGCAGCTCTTGGACAGCGCCGAACACCGGGGAGCTGTTTTTT

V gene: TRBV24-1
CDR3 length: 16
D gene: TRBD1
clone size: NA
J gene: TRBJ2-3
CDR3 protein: CATSEPGQGRTDTQYF
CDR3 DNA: TGTGCCACCAGTGAACCGGGACAGGGGAGGACAGATACGCAGTATTTT

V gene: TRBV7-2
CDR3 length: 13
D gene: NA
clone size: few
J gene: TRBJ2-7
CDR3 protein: CASSIGNSYEQYF
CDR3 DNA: TGTGCCAGCAGCATCGGGAACTCCTACGAGCAGTACTTC

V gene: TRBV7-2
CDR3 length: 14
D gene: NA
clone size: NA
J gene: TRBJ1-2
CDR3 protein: CASSPQGTNYGYTF
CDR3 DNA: TGTGCCAGCAGCCCACAGGGCACTAACTATGGCTACACCTTC

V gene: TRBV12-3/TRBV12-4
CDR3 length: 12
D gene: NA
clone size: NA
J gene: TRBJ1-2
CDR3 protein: CASRGGGYGYTF
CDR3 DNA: TGTGCCAGTCGTGGGGGAGGCTATGGCTACACCTTC

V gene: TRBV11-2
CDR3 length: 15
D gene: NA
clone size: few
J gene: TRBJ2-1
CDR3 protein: CASSLQGGHYNEQFF
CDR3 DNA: TGTGCCAGCAGCTTACAGGGGGGACACTACAATGAGCAGTTCTTC

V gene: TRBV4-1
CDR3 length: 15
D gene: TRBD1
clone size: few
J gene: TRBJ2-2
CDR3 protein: CASSPARGRAGELFF
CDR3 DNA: TGCGCCAGCAGCCCGGCCAGGGGGCGCGCCGGGGAGCTGTTTTTT

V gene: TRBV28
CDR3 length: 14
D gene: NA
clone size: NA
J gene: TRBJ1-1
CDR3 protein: CASSSHYQNTEAFF
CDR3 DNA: TGTGCCAGCAGCTCACACTACCAGAACACTGAAGCTTTCTTT

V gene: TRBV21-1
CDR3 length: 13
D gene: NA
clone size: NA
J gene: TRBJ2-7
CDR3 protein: CASRRDNRCEQYF
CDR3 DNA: TGTGCCAGCAGACGGGACAACCGCTGCGAGCAGTACTTC

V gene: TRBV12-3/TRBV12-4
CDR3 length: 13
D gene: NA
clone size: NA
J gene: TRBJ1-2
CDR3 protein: CASSFKHDYGYTF
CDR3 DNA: TGTGCCAGCAGTTTTAAACACGACTATGGCTACACCTTC

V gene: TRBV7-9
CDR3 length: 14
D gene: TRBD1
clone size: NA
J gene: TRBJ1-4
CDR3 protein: CASSFGTGGEKLFF
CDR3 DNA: TGTGCCAGCAGCTTCGGGACAGGGGGCGAGAAACTGTTTTTT